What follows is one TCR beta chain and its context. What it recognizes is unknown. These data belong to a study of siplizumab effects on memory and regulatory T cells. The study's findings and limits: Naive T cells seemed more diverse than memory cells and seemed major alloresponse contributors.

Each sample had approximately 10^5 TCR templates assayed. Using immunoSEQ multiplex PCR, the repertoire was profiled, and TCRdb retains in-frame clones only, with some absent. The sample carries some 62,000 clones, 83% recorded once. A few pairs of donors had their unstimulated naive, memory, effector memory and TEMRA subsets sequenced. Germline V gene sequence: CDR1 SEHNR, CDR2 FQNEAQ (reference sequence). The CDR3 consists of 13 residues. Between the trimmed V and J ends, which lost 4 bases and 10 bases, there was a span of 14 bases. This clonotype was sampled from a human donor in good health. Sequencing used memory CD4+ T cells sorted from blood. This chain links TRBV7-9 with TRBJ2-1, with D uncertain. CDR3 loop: CASSSGPLGEQFF. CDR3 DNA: TGTGCCAGCAGCTCCGGGCCGTTGGGGGAGCAGTTCTTC.